This TCR beta chain was sequenced for a study of control samples from healthy donors and cancer patients. Sequenced by immunoSEQ multiplex PCR; TCRdb stores in-frame clones only, minus some. The table lists around 150,000 clones, 94% of them singletons. CDR3 length: 14 residues. Trimming pared 6 bases from V and 1 base from J, leaving 13 bases between. From germline, CDR1 is MNHEY and CDR2 SVGEGT. This sequence originates from a woman between 35 and 50 years old in good health. The sample was blood. The rearrangement links TRBV6-2 or TRBV6-3 to TRBJ2-7; no firm D call. DNA for the CDR3: TGTGCCAGCAGACCTGACCCACCTTCCTACGAGCAGTACTTC. This sequence encodes CASRPDPPSYEQYF.